These 28 T cell receptor beta chains originate from one sample sequenced in a study of CD8 T cells in Susac syndrome. When the RNA was reverse transcribed, random hexamers were used with an input of roughly 0.45 to 1 ug. Using its own MiXCR run on the immunoSEQ multiplex PCR reads, TCRdb lists one record per CDR3 protein. The sample carries a few hundred thousand distinct CDR3 sequences, approximately 95% recorded once. Sequencing was carried out using CD4+ T cells from PBMCs. These TCRs come from a human donor with multiple sclerosis.

J is TRBJ2-7 and V is TRBV27, with 10 bases matching TRBD2. Germline V CDR1 and CDR2: MNHEY, SMNVEV (reference sequence). Unmatched junction bases numbered 5, after V lost 6 bases and J lost 3 bases. CDR3 length: 14 residues. The CDR3 DNA is TGTGCCAGCAGATTCAGCGGGGGGGTCTACGAGCAGTACTTC. Translation gives CASRFSGGVYEQYF.

The V gene is TRBV5-1, the J gene TRBJ2-4; TRBD2 agrees at 11 bases. Trimming cost V 4 bases and J 6 bases; bases outside gene matches: 9. CDR3 length equals 16 residues. Germline V gene data show CDR1 as SGHRS and CDR2 as YFSETQ. This CDR3 is CASSTGTSGTGNIQYF. The CDR3 coding sequence is TGCGCCAGCAGCACCGGGACTAGCGGCACCGGAAACATTCAGTACTTC.

The V call is TRBV6-1, the J call TRBJ2-7, with TRBD1 identical over 8 bases. In germline, CDR1 is MNHNS, CDR2 SASEGT. The length of the CDR3 is 14 residues. With V trimmed by 5 bases and J by 12 bases, 15 bases remained unmatched. The CDR3 sequence is CASSRDRNLPPRYF. CDR3 nucleotide sequence: TGTGCCAGCAGTCGGGACAGGAATTTACCTCCAAGGTACTTC.

The CDR3, as DNA: TGTGCCAGCATCCCACGGGGGGGCGCTGGGGCCAACGTCCTGACTTTC. Translated: CASIPRGGAGANVLTF. V gene TRBV6-6 combines with J gene TRBJ2-6; 8 positions agree with TRBD2. This CDR3 region has 16 residues. CDR1 MNHNY and CDR2 SVGAGI come from the germline V gene (reference sequence). V shed 7 bases, J shed 2 bases, and the junction held 7 bases outside the gene matches.

This chain connects TRBV12-3 or TRBV12-4 to TRBJ2-2; tentative D call: TRBD1 (6 bases). Trimming stripped 6 bases from V and 9 bases from J, with 17 bases between. This CDR3 comprises 14 residues. The CDR3 nucleotides read TGTGCCAGCAGGCCCGGGACAACCCCGCGGGAGCTGTTTTTT. Translating gives CASRPGTTPRELFF.

V is TRBV5-1 and J is TRBJ2-5; 7 positions agree with TRBD1. Germline CDR1 is SGHRS and CDR2 is YFSETQ. V was clipped by 1 base and J by 1 base; unmatched bases: 7. The CDR3 totals 16 residues. CDR3 region: CASSLTGQRFQETQYF. CDR3 sequence (DNA): TGCGCCAGCAGCTTGACGGGACAGAGATTCCAAGAGACCCAGTACTTC.

V and J are TRBV29-1 and TRBJ2-7, with D possibly being TRBD1 (6 bases). This CDR3 is built from 13 residues. CDR1 SQVTM and CDR2 ANQGSEA come from the germline V gene. Deletions cut 1 base from V and 3 bases from J, with 10 bases between. The CDR3 loop is CSVEGTGNYEQYF. As DNA, the CDR3 is TGCAGCGTTGAAGGAACAGGGAACTACGAGCAGTACTTC.

The chain carries TRBV20-1 and TRBJ1-1; D is unclear. The length of the CDR3 is 13 residues. V lost 2 bases to trimming and J lost 4 bases, with 11 bases between them. The V gene's germline CDR1 is DFQATT and CDR2 SNEGSKA (reference sequence). This CDR3 is CSARSGGSTEAFF. For the CDR3, the DNA is TGCAGTGCTAGATCGGGCGGGAGCACTGAAGCTTTCTTT.

The rearrangement uses TRBV5-4 and TRBJ2-7, with 8 bases that match TRBD1. Trimming cost V 4 bases and J 1 base; bases outside gene matches: 4. Germline lookup yields CDR1 SGHNT and CDR2 YYREEE (reference sequence). The CDR3 covers 14 residues. In DNA, the CDR3 is TGTGCCAGCAGCCACAGGGACAGGTCCTACGAGCAGTACTTC. Encoded protein: CASSHRDRSYEQYF.

This chain connects TRBV3-1 to TRBJ1-6; unclear D gene. CDR3 length: 18 amino acids. Trimming pared 0 bases from V and 0 bases from J, leaving 12 bases between. Germline V lookup: CDR1 LGHDT, CDR2 YNNKEL (reference sequence). As DNA, the CDR3 is TGTGCCAGCAGCCAAGATTCCGTACTTCGCTCCTATAATTCACCCCTCCACTTT. Translating gives CASSQDSVLRSYNSPLHF.

The rearrangement uses TRBV11-1 and TRBJ2-5; possibly TRBD1 for D (6 bases). Looked up from germline, CDR1 is SGHAT and CDR2 is FQDESV (reference sequence). The CDR3 consists of 15 residues. Trimming left V 5 bases short and J 2 bases short, with 15 bases between. CDR3 bases: TGTGCCAGCAGCAGCCGGACAGCGAAGCAAGAGACCCAGTACTTC. It yields the protein CASSSRTAKQETQYF.

The chain carries TRBV18 and TRBJ2-5; 8 positions agree with TRBD2. This CDR3 is 14 amino acids long. V lost 2 bases and J lost 2; bases outside the gene matches: 1. CDR1 and CDR2 from the germline V gene are KGHSH and LQKENI. The CDR3: CASSPGTRQETQYF. The CDR3 DNA sequence: TGTGCCAGCTCACCAGGGACTAGACAAGAGACCCAGTACTTC.

This chain links TRBV15 with TRBJ1-6; D unresolved. Per the germline V gene, CDR1 is LNHNV and CDR2 is YYDKDF (reference sequence). The CDR3 is made up of 14 amino acids. Trimming cost V 0 bases and J 7 bases, with 7 bases left between them. Here the CDR3 DNA reads TGTGCCACCAGCAGAGATCTTATCAATTCACCCCTCCACTTT. It encodes CATSRDLINSPLHF. Together with reference TRBV15 and TRBJ1-6, the CDR3 gives the full variable domain: DAMVIQNPRYQVTQFGKPVTLSCSQTLNHNVMYWYQQKSSQAPKLLFHYYDKDFNNEADTPDNFQSRRPNTSFCFLDIRSPGLGDTAMYLCATSRDLINSPLHFGNGTRLTVT.

The chain is built from TRBV11-1 and TRBJ2-1; 7 bases match TRBD2. Germline lookup yields CDR1 SGHAT and CDR2 FQDESV (reference sequence). This CDR3 spans 16 amino acids. With V trimmed by 0 bases and J by 2 bases, 4 bases remained unmatched. CDR3 loop: CASSLALAYPYNEQFF. Written as DNA, the CDR3 is TGTGCCAGCAGCTTAGCACTAGCGTACCCCTACAATGAGCAGTTCTTC.

The DNA of the CDR3 is TGTGCCAGCAGCTCTATATCCGGAGACCAGCCCCAGCATTTT. Protein product: CASSSISGDQPQHF. This chain links TRBV7-8 with TRBJ1-5; D is ambiguous. CDR1 is SGHVS and CDR2 is FQNEAQ in the germline V gene. V was clipped by 4 bases and J by 7 bases, with 14 bases between them. The length of the CDR3 is 14 residues.

The rearrangement joins TRBV2 to TRBJ2-5; D gene unclear. The germline gives CDR1 SNHLY, CDR2 FYNNEI. The CDR3 runs 11 residues. Trimming pared 6 bases from V and 7 bases from J, leaving 9 bases between. The CDR3 DNA is TGTGCCAGCAGGGGATTGACGACCCAGTACTTC. It is translated as CASRGLTTQYF.

The chain is built from TRBV27 and TRBJ2-5; D is perhaps TRBD1 (6 bases). Per the germline V gene, CDR1 is MNHEY and CDR2 is SMNVEV (reference sequence). The CDR3 has 16 residues. Trimming pared 3 bases from V and 5 bases from J, leaving 19 bases between. In DNA, the CDR3 is TGTGCCAGCAGTTTTAACATTTACAGGGTCGCGGAGACCCAGTACTTC. This translates into CASSFNIYRVAETQYF.

This CDR3 is CASSLRHRGSYEQYF. The CDR3 DNA follows: TGTGCCAGCAGTTTAAGGCATCGGGGATCCTACGAGCAGTACTTC. V gene TRBV27 combines with J gene TRBJ2-7; D possibly corresponds to TRBD2 (5 bases). Germline values: CDR1 MNHEY, CDR2 SMNVEV (reference sequence). The CDR3 length is 15 residues. V lost 2 bases, J lost 1 base, and 12 bases lay in between.

This clonotype has just one count. The gene calls are TRBV30 and TRBJ1-1; D is uncertain. Germline CDR1 is GTSNPN and CDR2 is SVGIG (reference sequence). The CDR3 runs 13 residues. V dropped 0 bases and J dropped 0 bases, with 5 bases sitting between them. CDR3: CAWSVSVNTEAFF. CDR3 bases: TGTGCCTGGAGTGTGTCAGTGAACACTGAAGCTTTCTTT.

The V and J genes are TRBV12-3 or TRBV12-4 and TRBJ1-2; D possibly corresponds to TRBD1 (5 bases). V lost 5 bases, J lost 4 bases, and 17 bases lay in between. This CDR3 has 15 amino acids. The CDR3: CASSPRDGLSYGYTF. CDR3 coding DNA: TGTGCCAGCAGTCCCCGGGACGGTTTGTCCTATGGCTACACCTTC.

The chain combines TRBV12-3 or TRBV12-4 with TRBJ2-3, with a possible D match to TRBD2 (5 bases). The V and J ends lost 6 bases and 0 bases respectively, with 13 bases between them. This CDR3 has 15 residues. CDR3 protein: CASRVSGSSTDTQYF. Here the CDR3 DNA reads TGTGCCAGCAGAGTAAGCGGTTCTAGCACAGATACGCAGTATTTT.

The chain links TRBV30 to TRBJ1-5; D is unresolved. Germline V gives CDR1 GTSNPN, CDR2 SVGIG (reference sequence). With 2 bases removed from V and 1 base from J, the gap between germline ends came to 6 bases. The CDR3 runs 13 residues. The CDR3 sequence: CAWSLDSNQPQHF. The DNA for the CDR3 is TGTGCCTGGAGTTTAGACAGCAATCAGCCCCAGCATTTT.

V gene TRBV7-9 combines with J gene TRBJ2-5; TRBD2 is a possible D gene (6 bases). The CDR3 totals 13 residues. CDR1 and CDR2 from the germline V gene are SEHNR and FQNEAQ (reference sequence). The V end was cut by 5 bases, the J end by 7 bases, with 14 bases between. Here the CDR3 reads CASSAGSTGTQYF. For the CDR3, the DNA is TGTGCCAGCAGCGCCGGGAGCACCGGGACCCAGTACTTC.

This clonotype was detected only once. The V and J genes are TRBV29-1 and TRBJ1-2, with 11 positions matching TRBD1. The J segment lost 2 bases and the V segment lost 4 bases, leaving 3 bases of the junction unmatched. The CDR3 is made up of 14 amino acids. Germline-derived CDR1 and CDR2 are SQVTM and ANQGSEA. This CDR3 reads CSVGTGGLNYGYTF. CDR3 nucleotides: TGCAGCGTTGGGACAGGGGGCCTCAACTATGGCTACACCTTC.

The count of this clonotype is one. This chain connects TRBV9 to TRBJ1-1, with TRBD1 as a possible D gene (5 bases). The CDR3 runs 13 residues. The V end lost 0 bases, the J end lost 6 bases, and 9 bases lay between the germline ends. From germline, CDR1 is SGDLS and CDR2 YYNGEE. In DNA, the CDR3 is TGTGCCAGCAGCGTAGCGAGCAGGGCTGAAGCTTTCTTT. Its protein product is CASSVASRAEAFF.

The count of this clonotype is one. The chain has TRBV30 and TRBJ1-2; D not resolved. With 1 base removed from V and 8 bases from J, the gap between germline ends came to 11 bases. This CDR3 spans 12 amino acids. Germline V CDR1 and CDR2: GTSNPN, SVGIG (reference sequence). The DNA of the CDR3 is TGTGCCTGGAGTGGATTCGAGTCGGGCTACACCTTC. It is translated as CAWSGFESGYTF.

V and J are TRBV27 and TRBJ2-5, with TRBD1 identical over 7 bases. The V segment lost 6 bases and the J segment 5 bases; nucleotides outside the gene matches: 6. Germline CDR1 reads MNHEY; CDR2 reads SMNVEV (reference sequence). The CDR3 contains 13 residues. The CDR3 sequence: CASSKTGTETQYF. The CDR3 DNA is TGTGCCAGCAGCAAGACAGGGACGGAGACCCAGTACTTC.

The V and J genes are TRBV29-1 and TRBJ2-5; 10 positions agree with TRBD2. The germline V gene has CDR1 SQVTM and CDR2 ANQGSEA. V trimming: 6 bases; J trimming: 1 base; junction bases outside the gene matches: 5. This CDR3 spans 14 amino acids. CDR3 region: CSVRRTSGQETQYF. DNA of the CDR3: TGCAGCGTAAGAAGGACTAGCGGCCAAGAGACCCAGTACTTC.